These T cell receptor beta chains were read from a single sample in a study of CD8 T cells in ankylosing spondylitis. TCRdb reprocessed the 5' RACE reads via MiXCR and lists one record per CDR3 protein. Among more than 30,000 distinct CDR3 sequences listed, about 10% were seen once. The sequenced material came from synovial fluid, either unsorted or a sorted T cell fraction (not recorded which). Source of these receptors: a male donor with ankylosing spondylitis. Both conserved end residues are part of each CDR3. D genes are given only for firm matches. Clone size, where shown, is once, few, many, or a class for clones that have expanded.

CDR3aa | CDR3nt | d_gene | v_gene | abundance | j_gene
CSATGQGATNIQYF | TGCAGTGCTACCGGACAGGGAGCGACAAACATTCAGTACTTC | TRBD1 | TRBV20-1 | few | TRBJ2-4
CASSTGTSFLTGELFF | TGTGCCAGCAGCACCGGGACTAGCTTCCTCACCGGGGAGCTGTTTTTT | TRBD2 | TRBV6-1 | . | TRBJ2-2
CASSFTRGVGETQYF | TGCGCCAGCAGCTTTACACGGGGGGTTGGAGAGACCCAGTACTTC | TRBD2 | TRBV5-1 | . | TRBJ2-5
CASNQLQGSIQYF | TGTGCCAGCAACCAATTACAGGGCAGCATTCAGTACTTC | . | TRBV6-2/TRBV6-3 | . | TRBJ2-4
CASSLAIGGDADTQYF | TGCGCCAGCAGCTTGGCCATAGGGGGCGACGCAGATACGCAGTATTTT | TRBD1 | TRBV5-1 | many | TRBJ2-3
CASSWADSTDTQYF | TGCGCCAGCAGCTGGGCAGATAGCACAGATACGCAGTATTTT | . | TRBV5-1 | . | TRBJ2-3
CASSHGTEGGYTF | TGTGCCAGCAGCCACGGGACAGAGGGTGGCTACACCTTC | TRBD1 | TRBV7-3 | few | TRBJ1-2
CSAPWTSQAYNEQFF | TGCAGTGCTCCCTGGACTTCCCAAGCCTACAATGAGCAGTTCTTC | . | TRBV20-1 | few | TRBJ2-1
CASSEEAPGPYEQYF | TGTGCCAGCAGTGAAGAAGCACCAGGCCCCTACGAGCAGTACTTC | . | TRBV6-1 | . | TRBJ2-7
CSAKALAGESINNEQFF | TGCAGTGCTAAAGCACTAGCGGGAGAAAGCATCAACAATGAGCAGTTCTTC | TRBD2 | TRBV20-1 | many | TRBJ2-1
CASSLDDQPQHF | TGTGCCAGCAGCTTAGATGATCAGCCCCAGCATTTT | . | TRBV13 | few | TRBJ1-5
CASSEQGLGEKLFF | TGCGCCAGCAGCGAACAGGGTCTCGGTGAAAAACTGTTTTTT | . | TRBV5-1 | many | TRBJ1-4
CASSPLLVVAEDNEQFF | TGTGCCAGCTCACCCCTTTTAGTAGTTGCTGAAGACAATGAGCAGTTCTTC | . | TRBV18 | many | TRBJ2-1